One sample yielded the 21 T cell receptor beta chains listed below, sequenced in a study of control samples from healthy donors and cancer patients. The data were produced by immunoSEQ multiplex PCR, yet TCRdb's version contains in-frame clones alone and is incomplete. The sample holds about 51,000 clones, roughly 80% seen once. What was sequenced was blood. Receptors originate from an older man in good health.

The V and J genes are TRBV7-8 and TRBJ2-7, with 8 bases that match TRBD2. J was trimmed by 4 bases and V by 4 bases; bases with no gene match: 9. CDR3 length: 15 residues. Germline V gene sequence: CDR1 SGHVS, CDR2 FQNEAQ. The CDR3: CASSSQPGTSYEQYF. The CDR3 DNA sequence: TGTGCCAGCAGCTCCCAGCCGGGGACTAGTTACGAGCAGTACTTC. Complete variable domain (other parts from reference TRBV7-8 and TRBJ2-7): GAGVSQSPRYKVAKRGQDVALRCDPISGHVSLFWYQQALGQGPEFLTYFQNEAQLDKSGLPSDRFFAERPEGSVSTLKIQRTQQEDSAVYLCASSSQPGTSYEQYFGPGTRLTVT.

V usage is TRBV7-9 and J usage is TRBJ1-6; tentative D call: TRBD1 (5 bases). CDR1 and CDR2 (germline): SEHNR, FQNEAQ (reference sequence). The CDR3 is 15 residues long. With 2 bases removed from V and 7 bases from J, the gap between germline ends came to 12 bases. CDR3 bases: TGTGCCAGCAGCTTAAGCAGGGCGTCCAATTCACCCCTCCACTTT. Translation gives CASSLSRASNSPLHF.

The table lists this clone with a few counts. The V and J genes are TRBV7-8 and TRBJ1-1, with D perhaps matching TRBD1 (5 bases). The germline CDR1 and CDR2 sequences are SGHVS and FQNEAQ. V shed 4 bases and J shed 4 bases, with 13 bases lying between them. The CDR3 extends over 14 amino acids. The CDR3 here is CASSSSRVPTEAFF. The CDR3 coding sequence is TGTGCCAGCAGCTCGAGCAGGGTCCCCACTGAAGCTTTCTTT.

The chain joins TRBV6-1 to TRBJ2-4; D uncertain. This CDR3 has 16 residues. V lost 2 bases and J lost 2, with 13 bases in between. Germline V lookup: CDR1 MNHNS, CDR2 SASEGT. The CDR3 protein is CASSENAGGSKNIQYF. CDR3 coding DNA: TGTGCCAGCAGTGAAAACGCCGGCGGATCCAAAAACATTCAGTACTTC.

The V call is TRBV7-9, the J call TRBJ2-2, with 7 positions matching TRBD1. The CDR3 covers 13 residues. Germline V gene data show CDR1 as SEHNR and CDR2 as FQNEAQ (reference sequence). Trimming at V came to 3 bases and at J to 11 bases, leaving 6 bases not matched to a gene. The CDR3 spells CASSFRDRVELFF. CDR3 in DNA: TGTGCCAGCAGCTTCAGAGACAGGGTAGAGCTGTTTTTT.

Here the CDR3 reads CASRGGYTDTQYF. The CDR3 bases are TGTGCCAGCAGGGGCGGCTACACAGATACGCAGTATTTT. V gene TRBV2 combines with J gene TRBJ2-3, with D unclear. The CDR3 has 13 amino acids. The germline CDR1 and CDR2 sequences are SNHLY and FYNNEI. V lost 6 bases to trimming and J lost 2 bases, with 9 bases between them.

The J gene is TRBJ2-1, the V gene TRBV6-1; 9 bases map to TRBD2. CDR1 is MNHNS, CDR2 SASEGT, per germline. V lost 0 bases to trimming and J lost 2 bases; unmatched junction nucleotides: 8. The CDR3 consists of 18 residues. The CDR3 bases are TGTGCCAGCAGTGAAGCGAATAGCGGGAGTGGCGCCTACAATGAGCAGTTCTTC. As protein: CASSEANSGSGAYNEQFF.

The V and J genes are TRBV7-6 and TRBJ2-2; the D is unclear. Trimming pared 3 bases from V and 7 bases from J, leaving 12 bases between. The germline CDR1 and CDR2 sequences are SGHVS and FNYEAQ. The CDR3 length is 14 residues. As DNA, the CDR3 is TGTGCCAGCAGCTTCCGGGCCGACGGCGGGGAGCTGTTTTTT. It encodes CASSFRADGGELFF. The variable domain in full, completed from reference TRBV7-6 and TRBJ2-2, reads GAGVSQSPRYKVTKRGQDVALRCDPISGHVSLYWYRQALGQGPEFLTYFNYEAQQDKSGLPNDRFSAERPEGSISTLTIQRTEQRDSAMYRCASSFRADGGELFFGEGSRLTVL.

This sequence joins TRBV11-2 and TRBJ2-1; TRBD2 might be the D (5 bases). Germline CDR1 reads SGHAT; CDR2 reads FQNNGV. The CDR3 is made up of 16 amino acids. V lost 5 bases and J 0 bases, leaving 14 bases between the germline ends. The CDR3 spells CASSPLTRASYNEQFF. The CDR3, as DNA: TGTGCCAGCAGCCCCCTCACTAGAGCCTCCTACAATGAGCAGTTCTTC.

The V gene is TRBV7-2, the J gene TRBJ1-2; D gene uncertain. The germline V gene encodes CDR1 SGHTA and CDR2 FQGNSA. Trimming took 6 bases from V and 0 from J, leaving 11 bases between them. CDR3 length: 14 residues. Here the CDR3 reads CASSFSYSNYGYTF. The DNA of the CDR3 is TGTGCCAGCAGTTTTTCGTATTCTAACTATGGCTACACCTTC.

The chain employs TRBV7-2 and TRBJ2-3; 12 positions match TRBD2. The CDR3 length is 16 residues. Germline CDR1 is SGHTA and CDR2 is FQGNSA. The ends lost 4 bases at V and 3 bases at J; junction bases unmatched: 5. The CDR3 nucleotides are TGTGCCAGCAGCTATACTAGCGGGGGGAGGACAGATACGCAGTATTTT. It encodes CASSYTSGGRTDTQYF.

CDR3 DNA sequence: TGCGCCAGCAGCTTGACGGATTCCGTCCTGAACACTGAAGCTTTCTTT. It yields the protein CASSLTDSVLNTEAFF. The chain joins TRBV5-1 to TRBJ1-1; the D is unclear. V was clipped by 1 base and J by 0 bases, with 13 bases between them. The V gene's germline CDR1 is SGHRS and CDR2 YFSETQ. This CDR3 contains 16 residues. The full variable domain, with the rest looked up from reference TRBV5-1 and TRBJ1-1, is KAGVTQTPRYLIKTRGQQVTLSCSPISGHRSVSWYQQTPGQGLQFLFEYFSETQRNKGNFPGRFSGRQFSNSRSEMNVSTLELGDSALYLCASSLTDSVLNTEAFFGQGTRLTVV.

In this sample, this clone turned up once. The CDR3: CASSAGTGGRNYGYTF. In nucleotides, the CDR3 is TGTGCCAGCAGTGCCGGGACAGGGGGCAGGAACTATGGCTACACCTTC. The chain combines TRBV28 with TRBJ1-2, with 12 nucleotides matching TRBD1. The V and J ends lost 5 bases and 2 bases, in that order; junction bases with no gene match: 6. CDR1 is MDHEN, CDR2 SYDVKM, per germline. This CDR3 has 16 residues.

This chain uses TRBV19 with TRBJ1-5; TRBD1 might be the D (5 bases). V shed 3 bases and J shed 4 bases, with 16 bases lying between them. The germline V gene has CDR1 LNHDA and CDR2 SQIVND (reference sequence). The CDR3 covers 16 residues. The CDR3 protein is CASSIGRTPSNQPQHF. The CDR3 nucleotides are TGTGCCAGTAGTATTGGTAGGACACCCAGTAATCAGCCCCAGCATTTT.

The J gene is TRBJ2-1, the V gene TRBV7-9, with D possibly matching TRBD2 (6 bases). The V gene lost 5 bases and the J gene lost 4 bases, with 15 bases spanning the gap. Looked up from germline, CDR1 is SEHNR and CDR2 is FQNEAQ (reference sequence). CDR3 length: 15 residues. The DNA for the CDR3 is TGTGCCAGCAGCGATCGACTAGACCTTTACAATGAGCAGTTCTTC. This gives the protein CASSDRLDLYNEQFF.

J is TRBJ1-5 and V is TRBV27, with 9 nucleotides matching TRBD1. The CDR3 consists of 15 residues. In germline, CDR1 is MNHEY, CDR2 SMNVEV (reference sequence). V shed 5 bases, J shed 6 bases, and the junction held 8 bases outside the gene matches. The CDR3 bases are TGTGCCAGCAGTCCAACAGGGGGCCGCGGTCAGCCCCAGCATTTT. This codes for CASSPTGGRGQPQHF.

This chain connects TRBV11-2 to TRBJ1-4; 10 bases match TRBD1. The length of the CDR3 is 14 residues. Trimming cost V 5 bases and J 10 bases; bases outside gene matches: 7. Germline V gene data show CDR1 as SGHAT and CDR2 as FQNNGV. CDR3 DNA: TGTGCCAGCAGCCCAGACAGGGGGCTGACAAAACTGTTTTTT. It codes for CASSPDRGLTKLFF.

This clone was detected once. This chain links TRBV7-3 with TRBJ2-1; TRBD1 matches at 9 bases. The CDR3 is made up of 14 amino acids. V was pared by 5 bases and J by 10 bases, with 9 bases of the junction left unmatched. Germline assignment: CDR1 SGHTA and CDR2 FQGTGA. The CDR3 spells CASSPGTGKEEQFF. In nucleotides, the CDR3 is TGTGCCAGCAGCCCCGGGACAGGGAAAGAGGAGCAGTTCTTC. The variable domain in full, completed from reference TRBV7-3 and TRBJ2-1, reads GAGVSQTPSNKVTEKGKYVELRCDPISGHTALYWYRQSLGQGPEFLIYFQGTGAADDSGLPNDRFFAVRPEGSVSTLKIQRTERGDSAVYLCASSPGTGKEEQFFGPGTRLTVL.

The chain recombines TRBV6-5 with TRBJ2-7, with 9 bases lining up with TRBD2. The ends lost 0 bases at V and 6 bases at J; junction bases unmatched: 9. The CDR3 is 16 amino acids. Germline V gene lookup returns CDR1 MNHEY and CDR2 SVGAGI. The CDR3 loop is CASSYSGSGSWFEQYF. The CDR3, as DNA: TGTGCCAGCAGTTACTCAGGTAGCGGGAGTTGGTTCGAGCAGTACTTC.

This chain joins TRBV2 and TRBJ1-5; D is ambiguous. This CDR3 is built from 12 residues. CDR1 and CDR2 from the germline V gene are SNHLY and FYNNEI. The V and J ends lost 6 bases and 6 bases respectively, with 9 bases between them. CDR3 protein: CASREEAQPQHF. The CDR3 DNA reads TGTGCCAGCAGGGAGGAAGCTCAGCCCCAGCATTTT.

V gene TRBV5-6 combines with J gene TRBJ2-3, with 7 bases aligning to TRBD2. V gave up 2 bases and J gave up 1 base; unmatched junction bases: 7. This CDR3 comprises 16 residues. Looked up from germline, CDR1 is SGHDT and CDR2 is YYEEEE. The CDR3 coding sequence is TGTGCCAGCAGCTTCGAAGCGGGGAGCCGCACAGATACGCAGTATTTT. Its translation: CASSFEAGSRTDTQYF. Full variable domain (missing parts from reference TRBV5-6 and TRBJ2-3): DAGVTQSPTHLIKTRGQQVTLRCSPKSGHDTVSWYQQALGQGPQFIFQYYEEEERQRGNFPDRFSGHQFPNYSSELNVNALLLGDSALYLCASSFEAGSRTDTQYFGPGTRLTVL.